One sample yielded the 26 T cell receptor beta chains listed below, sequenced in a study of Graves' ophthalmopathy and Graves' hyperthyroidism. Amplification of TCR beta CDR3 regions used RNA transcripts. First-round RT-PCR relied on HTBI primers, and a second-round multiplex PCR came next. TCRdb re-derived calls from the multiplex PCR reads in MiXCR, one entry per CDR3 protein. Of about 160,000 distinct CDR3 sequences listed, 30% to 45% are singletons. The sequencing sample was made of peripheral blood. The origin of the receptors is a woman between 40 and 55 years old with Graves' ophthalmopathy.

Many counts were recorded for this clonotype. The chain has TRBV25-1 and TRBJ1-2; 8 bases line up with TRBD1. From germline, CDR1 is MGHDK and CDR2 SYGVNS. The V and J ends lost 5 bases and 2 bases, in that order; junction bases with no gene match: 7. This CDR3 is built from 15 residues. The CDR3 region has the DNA TGTGCCAGCAGTCTTCCGGACAGGGTCAACTATGGCTACACCTTC. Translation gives CASSLPDRVNYGYTF.

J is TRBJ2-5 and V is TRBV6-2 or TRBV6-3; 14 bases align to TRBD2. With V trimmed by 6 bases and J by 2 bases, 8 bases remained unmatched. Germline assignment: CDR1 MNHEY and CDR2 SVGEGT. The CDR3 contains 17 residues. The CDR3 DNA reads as TGTGCCAGCAGCAGGACTAGCGGGAGGACAAATCAAGAGACCCAGTACTTC. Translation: CASSRTSGRTNQETQYF.

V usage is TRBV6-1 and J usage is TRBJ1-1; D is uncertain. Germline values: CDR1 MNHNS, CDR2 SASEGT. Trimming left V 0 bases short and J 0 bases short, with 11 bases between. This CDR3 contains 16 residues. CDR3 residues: CASSEAEAGLNTEAFF. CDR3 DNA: TGTGCCAGCAGTGAAGCGGAGGCGGGCCTGAACACTGAAGCTTTCTTT.

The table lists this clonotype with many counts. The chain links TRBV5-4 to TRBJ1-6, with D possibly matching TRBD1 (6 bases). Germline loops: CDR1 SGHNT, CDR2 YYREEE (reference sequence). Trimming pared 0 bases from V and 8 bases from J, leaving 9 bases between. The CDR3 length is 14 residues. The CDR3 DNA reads TGTGCCAGCAGCTTGGACAGGGATCATTCACCCCTCCACTTT. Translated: CASSLDRDHSPLHF.

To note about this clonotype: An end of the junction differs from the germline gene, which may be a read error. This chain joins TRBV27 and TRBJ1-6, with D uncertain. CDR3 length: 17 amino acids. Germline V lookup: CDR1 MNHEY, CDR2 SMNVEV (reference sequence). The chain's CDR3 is CASSLSSNWWRYSPLHF. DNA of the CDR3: TGCGCCAGCAGTTTATCCTCCAATTGGTGGCGGTATTCACCCCTCCACTTT.

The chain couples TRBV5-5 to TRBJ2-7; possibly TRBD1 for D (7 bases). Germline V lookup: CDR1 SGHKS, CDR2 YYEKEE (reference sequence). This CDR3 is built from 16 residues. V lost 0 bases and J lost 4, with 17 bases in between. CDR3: CASSLEGTAGRYEQYF. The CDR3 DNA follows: TGTGCCAGCAGCTTGGAGGGGACAGCGGGCCGGTACGAGCAGTACTTC.

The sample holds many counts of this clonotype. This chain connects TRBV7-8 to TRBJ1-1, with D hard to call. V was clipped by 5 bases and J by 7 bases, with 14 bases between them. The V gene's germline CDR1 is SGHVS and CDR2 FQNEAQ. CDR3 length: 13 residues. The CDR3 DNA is TGTGCCAGCAGCCCAACGCGGAGTGGTGAAGCTTTCTTT. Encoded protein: CASSPTRSGEAFF.

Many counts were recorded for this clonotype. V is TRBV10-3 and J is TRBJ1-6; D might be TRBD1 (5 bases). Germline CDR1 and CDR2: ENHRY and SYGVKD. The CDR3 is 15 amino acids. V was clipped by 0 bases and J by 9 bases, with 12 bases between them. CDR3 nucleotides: TGTGCCATCAGTGAGTCGATAGGGACCGGTTCACCCCTCCACTTT. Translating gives CAISESIGTGSPLHF.

CDR3 nucleotides: TGTGCCAGCAGTTACCAAAGACTAGCGGAATACGAGCAGTACTTC. Its translation: CASSYQRLAEYEQYF. The V call is TRBV6-2 or TRBV6-3, the J call TRBJ2-7, with 9 bases lining up with TRBD2. Germline CDR1 is MNHEY and CDR2 is SVGEGT. CDR3 length: 15 amino acids. J gave up 4 bases and V 2 bases, and 6 bases lay outside the gene matches.

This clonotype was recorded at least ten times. CDR3 protein: CASGQNTGEETQYF. The CDR3 DNA reads as TGTGCTAGTGGCCAAAACACAGGGGAAGAGACCCAGTACTTC. The V gene is TRBV12-5, the J gene TRBJ2-5; TRBD1 matches 7 bases. This CDR3 spans 14 amino acids. Unmatched junction bases numbered 7, after V lost 6 bases and J lost 3 bases. In germline, CDR1 is LGHNT, CDR2 FRNRAP.

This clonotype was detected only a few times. The CDR3 nucleotides are TGTGCCAGCAGCGTCCAACAGGGGCCCTATGGCTACACCTTC. This sequence encodes CASSVQQGPYGYTF. The chain recombines TRBV9 with TRBJ1-2; 7 bases map to TRBD1. Germline CDR1 reads SGDLS; CDR2 reads YYNGEE. The CDR3 is 14 residues long. V trimming: 2 bases; J trimming: 4 bases; junction bases outside the gene matches: 5.

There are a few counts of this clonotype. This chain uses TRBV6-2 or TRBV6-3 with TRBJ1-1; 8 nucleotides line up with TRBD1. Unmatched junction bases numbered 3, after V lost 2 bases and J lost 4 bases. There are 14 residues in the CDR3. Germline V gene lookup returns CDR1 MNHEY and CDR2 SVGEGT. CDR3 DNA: TGTGCCAGCAGTTACAGTCAGGGGGCCACTGAAGCTTTCTTT. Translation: CASSYSQGATEAFF.

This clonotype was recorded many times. The CDR3 DNA reads as TGTGCCAGCAGTTTTGATTCCCGAGCTGACCAAGAGACCCAGTACTTC. This gives the protein CASSFDSRADQETQYF. The gene calls are TRBV6-2 or TRBV6-3 and TRBJ2-5; D is uncertain. Trimming removed 4 bases at V and 0 bases at J, with 15 bases between. The CDR3 runs to 16 residues. Germline CDR1 is MNHEY and CDR2 is SVGEGT.

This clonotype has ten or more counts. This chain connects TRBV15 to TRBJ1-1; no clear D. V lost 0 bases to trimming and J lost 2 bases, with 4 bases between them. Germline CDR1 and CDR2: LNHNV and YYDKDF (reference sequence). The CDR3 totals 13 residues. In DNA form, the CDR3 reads TGTGCCACCAGCAGAGATTTCAACACTGAAGCTTTCTTT. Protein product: CATSRDFNTEAFF.

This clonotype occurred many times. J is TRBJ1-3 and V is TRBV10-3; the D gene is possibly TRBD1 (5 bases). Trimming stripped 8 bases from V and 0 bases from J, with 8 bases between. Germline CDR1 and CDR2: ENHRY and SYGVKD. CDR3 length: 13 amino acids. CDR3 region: CAIGQGSGNTIYF. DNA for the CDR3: TGTGCCATCGGTCAGGGCTCTGGAAACACCATATATTTT.

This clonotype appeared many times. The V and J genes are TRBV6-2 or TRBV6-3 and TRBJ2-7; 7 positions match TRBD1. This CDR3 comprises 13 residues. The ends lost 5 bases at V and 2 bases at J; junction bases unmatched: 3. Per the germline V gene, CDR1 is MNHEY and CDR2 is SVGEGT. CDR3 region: CASSTGVPYEQYF. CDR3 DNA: TGTGCCAGCAGTACAGGGGTACCCTACGAGCAGTACTTC.

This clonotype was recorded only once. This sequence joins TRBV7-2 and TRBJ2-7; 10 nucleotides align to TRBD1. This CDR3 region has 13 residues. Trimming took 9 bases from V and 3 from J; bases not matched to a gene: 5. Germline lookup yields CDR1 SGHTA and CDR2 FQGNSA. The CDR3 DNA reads TGTGCCAGTTGGGACAGGGGCCGCTACGAGCAGTACTTC. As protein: CASWDRGRYEQYF.

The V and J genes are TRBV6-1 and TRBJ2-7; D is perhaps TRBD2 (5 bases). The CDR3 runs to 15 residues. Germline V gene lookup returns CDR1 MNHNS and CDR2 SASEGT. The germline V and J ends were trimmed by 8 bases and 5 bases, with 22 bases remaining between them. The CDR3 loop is CASRNGGRSGHEQYF. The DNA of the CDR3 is TGTGCCAGCCGGAACGGAGGACGAAGCGGTCACGAGCAGTACTTC.

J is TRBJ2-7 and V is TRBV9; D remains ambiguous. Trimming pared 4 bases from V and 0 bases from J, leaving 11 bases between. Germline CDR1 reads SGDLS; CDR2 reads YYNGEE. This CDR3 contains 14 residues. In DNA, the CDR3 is TGTGCCAGCAGCTCTGGGTTTAGCTCCTACGAGCAGTACTTC. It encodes CASSSGFSSYEQYF.

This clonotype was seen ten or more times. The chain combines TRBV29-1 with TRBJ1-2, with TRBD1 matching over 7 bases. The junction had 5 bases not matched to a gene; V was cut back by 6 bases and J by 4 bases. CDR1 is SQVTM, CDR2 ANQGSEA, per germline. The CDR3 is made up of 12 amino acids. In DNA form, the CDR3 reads TGCAGCGTCGGGGGACAGAGCTATGGCTACACCTTC. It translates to CSVGGQSYGYTF.

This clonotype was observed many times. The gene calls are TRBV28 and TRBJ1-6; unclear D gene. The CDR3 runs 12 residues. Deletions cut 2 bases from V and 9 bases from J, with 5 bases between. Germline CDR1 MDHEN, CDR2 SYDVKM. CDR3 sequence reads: CASSLRVSPLHF. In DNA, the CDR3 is TGTGCCAGCAGTTTACGGGTTTCACCCCTCCACTTT.

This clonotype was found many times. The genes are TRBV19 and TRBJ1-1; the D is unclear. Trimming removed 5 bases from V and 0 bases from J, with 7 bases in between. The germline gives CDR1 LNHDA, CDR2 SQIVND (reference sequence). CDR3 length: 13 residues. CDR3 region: CASSPKMNTEAFF. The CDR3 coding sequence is TGTGCCAGTAGTCCCAAGATGAACACTGAAGCTTTCTTT.

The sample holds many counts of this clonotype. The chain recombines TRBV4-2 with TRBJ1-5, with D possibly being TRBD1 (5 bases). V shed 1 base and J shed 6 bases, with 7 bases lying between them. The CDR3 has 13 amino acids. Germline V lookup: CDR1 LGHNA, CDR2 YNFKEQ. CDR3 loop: CASSQGDGQPQHF. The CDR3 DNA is TGTGCCAGCAGCCAAGGGGACGGTCAGCCCCAGCATTTT.

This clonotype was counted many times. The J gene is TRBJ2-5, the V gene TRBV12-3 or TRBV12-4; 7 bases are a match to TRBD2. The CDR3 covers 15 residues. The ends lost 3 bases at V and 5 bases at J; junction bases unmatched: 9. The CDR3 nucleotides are TGTGCCAGCAGTTTTTTGGCGGGAGAGGGGGAGACCCAGTACTTC. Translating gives CASSFLAGEGETQYF.

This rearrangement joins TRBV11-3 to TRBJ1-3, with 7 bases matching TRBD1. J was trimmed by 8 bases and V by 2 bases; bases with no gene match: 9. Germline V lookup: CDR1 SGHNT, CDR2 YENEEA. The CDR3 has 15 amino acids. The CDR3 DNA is TGTGCCAGCAGCTTAAATCAACACAGGGGAGACACCATATATTTT. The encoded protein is CASSLNQHRGDTIYF.

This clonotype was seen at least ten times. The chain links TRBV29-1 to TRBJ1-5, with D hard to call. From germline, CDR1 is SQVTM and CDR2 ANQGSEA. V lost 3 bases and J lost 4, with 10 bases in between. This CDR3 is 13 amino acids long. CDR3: CSVDGDGNQPQHF. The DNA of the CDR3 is TGCAGCGTTGACGGAGACGGGAATCAGCCCCAGCATTTT.